The 15 T cell receptor beta chains given below trace back to one sample, sequenced in a study of human T cells and chemical hapten exposure. A single record per CDR3 protein comes from TCRdb applying MiXCR to the RACE reads. Found here are about 260,000 distinct CDR3 sequences, over 8% of them singletons; the top ten hold roughly 2.5%. This sample's time point: pre-sensitization, week 0. Treatment of the sample: therapeutic diphenylcyclopropenone sensitization with weekly scalp DPC. The sample in question was whole blood, obtained in connection with sensitization to the hapten diphenylcyclopropenone (DPC). All receptors come from a woman between 40 and 55 years old with alopecia areata. Some clones in this sample may be carry-over from other donors' samples.

The chain employs TRBV6-5 and TRBJ1-4; D remains ambiguous. This CDR3 has 14 amino acids. Germline-derived CDR1 and CDR2 are MNHEY and SVGAGI. V was shortened by 6 bases and J by 3 bases, with 11 bases between the two germline ends. In DNA, the CDR3 is TGTGCCAGCAGCTCAAACTGGGCTAATGAAAAACTGTTTTTT. Residues: CASSSNWANEKLFF.

The gene calls are TRBV6-5 and TRBJ2-7; 13 bases match TRBD2. Germline CDR1 MNHEY, CDR2 SVGAGI. J gave up 2 bases and V 5 bases, and 3 bases lay outside the gene matches. The CDR3 sequence is 15 residues long. The CDR3 DNA sequence: TGTGCCAGCAGTACTGGACTAGCGGGAGCCTACGAGCAGTACTTC. Its translation is CASSTGLAGAYEQYF.

The chain combines TRBV7-2 with TRBJ2-3, with D perhaps TRBD2 (7 bases). With 1 base removed from V and 2 bases from J, the gap between germline ends came to 16 bases. Germline V gene lookup returns CDR1 SGHTA and CDR2 FQGNSA. The CDR3 runs 17 residues. The chain's CDR3 is CASSLGGAAGLTDTQYF. Written as DNA, the CDR3 is TGTGCCAGCAGCTTAGGGGGGGCAGCGGGACTCACAGATACGCAGTATTTT. The whole variable domain, filled in from reference TRBV7-2 and TRBJ2-3, reads GAGVSQSPSNKVTEKGKDVELRCDPISGHTALYWYRQSLGQGLEFLIYFQGNSAPDKSGLPSDRFSAERTGGSVSTLTIQRTQQEDSAVYLCASSLGGAAGLTDTQYFGPGTRLTVL.

This clonotype was picked up many times. The chain recombines TRBV11-2 with TRBJ2-2, with D unclear. Germline CDR1 and CDR2: SGHAT and FQNNGV. Trimming took 8 bases from V and 1 from J, leaving 8 bases between them. The CDR3 extends over 13 amino acids. Here the CDR3 DNA reads TGTGCCAGCTCCATTCTGAACACCGGGGAGCTGTTTTTT. Its translation is CASSILNTGELFF.

This clonotype was seen ten or more times. V usage is TRBV28 and J usage is TRBJ1-5; D remains unclear. Germline values: CDR1 MDHEN, CDR2 SYDVKM. The V and J ends lost 1 base and 2 bases respectively, with 3 bases between them. The CDR3 runs to 13 residues. CDR3 coding DNA: TGTGCCAGCAGTTTATACGGCAATCAGCCCCAGCATTTT. Its translation: CASSLYGNQPQHF.

The table lists this clonotype with many counts. The V gene is TRBV7-9, the J gene TRBJ1-2; no reliable D call. Germline loops: CDR1 SEHNR, CDR2 FQNEAQ (reference sequence). This CDR3 is 11 amino acids long. V was trimmed by 3 bases and J by 5 bases, leaving 4 bases between them. Written as DNA, the CDR3 is TGTGCCAGCAGCTTGACATATGGCTACACCTTC. Translating gives CASSLTYGYTF.

This clonotype was detected ten times or more. At one end the junction does not follow the germline gene, possibly because of a read error. The V and J genes are TRBV4-3 and TRBJ1-2, with 8 bases that match TRBD1. The germline CDR1 and CDR2 sequences are LGHNA and YSLEER. This CDR3 has 14 amino acids. CDR3 loop: CASSHTSGGQAPAF. The CDR3 DNA sequence: TGCGCCAGCAGCCATACTTCCGGGGGACAGGCGCCCGCCTTC.

This chain connects TRBV5-6 to TRBJ2-5, with TRBD1 as a possible D gene (6 bases). Germline V lookup: CDR1 SGHDT, CDR2 YYEEEE. There are 13 residues in the CDR3. Trimming stripped 0 bases from V and 7 bases from J, with 10 bases between. CDR3 in DNA: TGTGCCAGCAGCTTGGCAGGGGCTGGGACCCAGTACTTC. Translation gives CASSLAGAGTQYF.

Only a few counts were recorded for this clonotype. The chain recombines TRBV6-6 with TRBJ1-5, with 9 positions matching TRBD1. From germline, CDR1 is MNHNY and CDR2 SVGAGI (reference sequence). The V gene end was trimmed by 8 bases and the J gene end by 6 bases; junction bases not matched to a gene: 5. The CDR3 has 13 amino acids. CDR3 loop: CASSGQGSQPQHF. The CDR3 region has the DNA TGTGCCAGCTCGGGACAGGGAAGTCAGCCCCAGCATTTT.

V is TRBV30 and J is TRBJ2-6; 9 bases line up with TRBD2. The CDR3 spans 16 residues. Germline assignment: CDR1 GTSNPN and CDR2 SVGIG (reference sequence). This CDR3 reads CVSTLAGLSGANVLTF. For the CDR3, the DNA is TGTGTCAGCACCCTAGCGGGATTATCTGGGGCCAACGTCCTGACTTTC.

V is TRBV4-1 and J is TRBJ2-7; 10 bases match TRBD2. CDR3 size: 16 residues. Trimming took 3 bases from V and 2 from J; bases not matched to a gene: 7. Germline V lookup: CDR1 MGHRA, CDR2 YSYEKL. CDR3 sequence reads: CASSHSGLAVPYEQYF. The CDR3 DNA follows: TGCGCCAGCAGCCACAGTGGACTAGCGGTACCCTACGAGCAGTACTTC.

This chain uses TRBV6-2 or TRBV6-3 with TRBJ2-7, with TRBD1 identical over 7 bases. This CDR3 has 11 amino acids. J lost 2 bases, V lost 10 bases, and 2 bases had no gene match. Germline V gene lookup returns CDR1 MNHEY and CDR2 SVGEGT. CDR3 amino acids: CATGTAYEQYF. In DNA form, the CDR3 reads TGTGCCACCGGGACAGCCTACGAGCAGTACTTC.

The table lists this clonotype with a few counts. The chain employs TRBV10-3 and TRBJ2-3, with 9 bases that match TRBD1. Germline V gives CDR1 ENHRY, CDR2 SYGVKD. With V trimmed by 10 bases and J by 5 bases, 7 bases remained unmatched. This CDR3 spans 13 amino acids. The CDR3 loop is CANRDRAGDTQYF. The CDR3 DNA reads TGTGCCAACCGGGACAGGGCAGGAGATACGCAGTATTTT.

This chain uses TRBV7-2 with TRBJ2-1; a possible D gene is TRBD2 (7 bases). V was shortened by 6 bases and J by 2 bases, with 14 bases between the two germline ends. Germline V CDR1 and CDR2: SGHTA, FQGNSA. The CDR3 is 15 residues long. CDR3 in amino acids: CASRGGQATYNEQFF. CDR3 DNA: TGTGCCAGCAGGGGGGGGCAGGCGACCTACAATGAGCAGTTCTTC.

This clonotype has ten or more counts. The chain employs TRBV28 and TRBJ1-1; the D gene is possibly TRBD1 (6 bases). CDR3 size: 16 residues. Germline-derived CDR1 and CDR2 are MDHEN and SYDVKM. V lost 2 bases and J lost 3, with 16 bases in between. The CDR3 bases are TGTGCCAGCAGTTTAGTTGGTGGGGGCGCAGACACTGAAGCTTTCTTT. Translated, it gives CASSLVGGGADTEAFF.